The 5 T cell receptor beta chains in this list originate from one sample, sequenced in a study of human T cells and chemical hapten exposure (dated by TCRdb to the early 2020s). Receptors were amplified or captured by RACE. Sequencing was performed on a NextSeq 500. Using fastp trimming at Q25 and MiXCR clonotype assembly, TCRdb reanalyzed the public sequencing data and kept in-frame beta chains. Duplicate CDR3 protein sequences are folded into a single record with the most common DNA and genes. The sample records 80,000 to 95,000 distinct CDR3 sequences, about 10% of which are singletons. The top ten constitute around 4% of the sample. The time point tag for this specimen amounts to: patch test 1, 2 weeks after DPC sensitization. The sample's treatment or condition label is to be understood as: therapeutic diphenylcyclopropenone sensitization with weekly scalp DPC. The sample in question was whole blood, obtained in connection with sensitization to the hapten diphenylcyclopropenone (DPC). These receptors were collected from a woman in her 50s with alopecia areata. Some clones in this sample may be carry-over from other donors' samples.

As to this clonotype: This clone may be a read error of a much larger clone one base away. V gene TRBV28 combines with J gene TRBJ1-1, with 8 positions matching TRBD1. The CDR3 contains 16 residues. V shed 8 bases and J 3 bases; nucleotides not matched to a gene: 14. Looked up from germline, CDR1 is MDHEN and CDR2 is SYDVKM. CDR3 coding DNA: TGTGCCAGCGGTCCCTACAGGGGGAGGGTCGACACTGAAGCTTTCTTT. It is translated as CASGPYRGRVDTEAFF.

This clonotype was counted ten times or more. The rearrangement links TRBV6-6 to TRBJ1-2, with 8 bases that match TRBD1. V was clipped by 2 bases and J by 4 bases; unmatched bases: 9. Germline CDR1 is MNHNY and CDR2 is SVGAGI (reference sequence). This CDR3 is built from 16 residues. In nucleotides, the CDR3 is TGTGCCAGCAGTTACCCGACAGGGGTAATATCCTATGGCTACACCTTC. Amino acid sequence: CASSYPTGVISYGYTF.

The V call is TRBV2, the J call TRBJ2-7; D not certain. Germline CDR1 reads SNHLY; CDR2 reads FYNNEI. The CDR3 covers 15 residues. V shed 6 bases and J shed 0 bases, with 15 bases lying between them. The CDR3 here is CASSATNRASYEQYF. DNA of the CDR3: TGTGCCAGCAGCGCCACGAACCGCGCCTCCTACGAGCAGTACTTC.

Notes on this clonotype: A much larger clonotype is one base distant, so this may be a read error. V usage is TRBV7-2 and J usage is TRBJ1-5, with D unresolved. This CDR3 contains 15 residues. CDR1 SGHTA and CDR2 FQGNSA come from the germline V gene. The V end was cut by 6 bases, the J end by 3 bases, with 15 bases between. CDR3 protein: CASRIGRTNNQPQHF. DNA of the CDR3: TGTGCCAGCAGGATCGGCCGCACCAACAATCAGCCCCAGCATTTT.

This clonotype was seen ten or more times. The chain joins TRBV20-1 to TRBJ1-1; D unresolved. The V gene's germline CDR1 is DFQATT and CDR2 SNEGSKA (reference sequence). V was pared by 0 bases and J by 0 bases, with 8 bases between. The CDR3 consists of 14 residues. The CDR3 DNA is TGCAGTGCTAGAGATTCGGGGATGAACACTGAAGCTTTCTTT. Encoded protein: CSARDSGMNTEAFF.